There are many counts of the clone carrying this T cell receptor beta chain. The target antigen is unknown. The record originates from a study of blood T cells in healthy people across ages. For every donor, a draw yielded about 10 milliliters of peripheral blood. Study observations and caveats: Age showed a roughly linear inverse relationship with TCR beta diversity per million T cells.

The second PCR ran roughly 7 to 11 cycles with a sample-barcoded 5' primer and J-beta primers. A single record per CDR3 protein comes from TCRdb applying MiXCR to the 5' RACE reads. The sample holds roughly 650,000 distinct CDR3 sequences, about a third seen once. Sequenced sample: blood. The origin of this receptor is a woman aged 80 or over in good health.

CDR3 in amino acids: CASSPGTSGANEQFF. The CDR3 nucleotides are TGCGCCAGCAGCCCTGGGACTAGCGGGGCCAATGAGCAGTTCTTC. The chain combines TRBV5-1 with TRBJ2-1; 13 nucleotides match TRBD2. The CDR3 consists of 15 residues. Unmatched junction bases numbered 4, after V lost 4 bases and J lost 6 bases. Germline-derived CDR1 and CDR2 are SGHRS and YFSETQ.